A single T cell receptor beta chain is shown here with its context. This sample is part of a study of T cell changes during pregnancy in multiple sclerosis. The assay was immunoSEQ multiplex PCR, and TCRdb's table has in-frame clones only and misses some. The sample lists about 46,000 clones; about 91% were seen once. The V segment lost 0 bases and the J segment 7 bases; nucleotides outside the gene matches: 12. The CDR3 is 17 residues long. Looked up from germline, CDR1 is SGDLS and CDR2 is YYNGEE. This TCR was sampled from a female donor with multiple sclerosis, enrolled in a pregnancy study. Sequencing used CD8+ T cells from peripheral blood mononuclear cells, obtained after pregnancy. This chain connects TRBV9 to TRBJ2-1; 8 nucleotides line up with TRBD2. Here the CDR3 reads CASSVALFSGNGNEQFF. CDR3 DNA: TGTGCCAGCAGCGTAGCTCTCTTTAGCGGGAATGGGAATGAGCAGTTCTTC.